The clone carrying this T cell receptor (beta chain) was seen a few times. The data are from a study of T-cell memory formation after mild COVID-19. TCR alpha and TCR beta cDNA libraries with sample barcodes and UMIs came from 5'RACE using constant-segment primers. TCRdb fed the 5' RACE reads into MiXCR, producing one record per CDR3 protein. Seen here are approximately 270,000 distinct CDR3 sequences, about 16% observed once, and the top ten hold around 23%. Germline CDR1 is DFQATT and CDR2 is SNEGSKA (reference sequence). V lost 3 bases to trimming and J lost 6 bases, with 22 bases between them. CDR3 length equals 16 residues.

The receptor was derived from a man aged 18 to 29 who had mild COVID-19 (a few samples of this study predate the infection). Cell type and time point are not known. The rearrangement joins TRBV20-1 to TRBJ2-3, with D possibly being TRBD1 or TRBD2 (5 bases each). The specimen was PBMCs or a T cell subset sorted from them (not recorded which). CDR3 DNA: TGCAGTGCTAGGGGGCCCCGGGACGTTGTAGTTGATACGCAGTATTTT. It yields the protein CSARGPRDVVVDTQYF.